The rows below give T cell receptor beta chains drawn from one sample of a study of CD8+ T cells in alopecia areata. Profiled with immunoSEQ multiplex PCR; TCRdb holds only in-frame clones, not every one. The sample yields approximately 200,000 clones, less than 50% seen once. Sequences were derived from CD4+ T cells sorted from blood, sampled at approximately week 36, from a patient treated with tofacitinib. The receptors stem from a human donor with alopecia areata. Each CDR3 is given with its conserved first and last residue. Each record gives: clone size, J gene, CDR3 length, D gene, V gene, CDR3 protein, CDR3 DNA. A D gene is named only where the DNA matches it firmly. Some rows mark clone size as missing; the rest say once, few, many or name a class of expanded clone.

NA,TRBJ2-4,13,NA,TRBV29-1,CSVIPGAEGIQYF,TGCAGCGTTATTCCAGGGGCGGAGGGCATTCAGTACTTC
few,TRBJ2-7,14,TRBD1,TRBV27,CASSSGQAPYEQYF,TGTGCCAGCAGTTCAGGACAGGCTCCCTACGAGCAGTACTTC
few,TRBJ2-5,15,NA,TRBV10-3,CADPHGVAETETQYF,TGTGCCGACCCCCACGGGGTAGCGGAAACAGAGACCCAGTACTTC
NA,TRBJ2-1,14,NA,TRBV5-1,CASSRNTGYNEQFF,TGCGCCAGCAGTCGTAACACAGGGTACAATGAGCAGTTCTTC
NA,TRBJ1-2,13,NA,TRBV6-5,CASRLLGGNGYTF,TGTGCCAGCAGGCTACTGGGGGGAAATGGCTACACCTTC
NA,TRBJ1-1,13,NA,TRBV19,CASSIFGSTEAFF,TGTGCCAGTAGTATATTTGGGTCGACTGAAGCTTTCTTT
once,TRBJ2-7,14,NA,TRBV5-1,CASSLGRDLYEQYF,TGCGCCAGCAGCTTGGGCAGAGACCTCTACGAGCAGTACTTC
NA,TRBJ2-6,15,NA,TRBV30,CAWSVPGVGANVLTF,TGTGCCTGGAGTGTTCCCGGGGTAGGGGCCAACGTCCTGACTTTC
NA,TRBJ1-2,12,NA,TRBV30,CAWNRVESGYTF,TGTGCCTGGAACAGGGTTGAAAGCGGCTACACCTTC
NA,TRBJ2-1,14,NA,TRBV29-1,CSVVRGSSYNEQFF,TGCAGCGTCGTTCGCGGCAGCTCCTACAATGAGCAGTTCTTC
NA,TRBJ1-1,15,TRBD1,TRBV6-1,CASNPDRGRNTEAFF,TGTGCCAGCAACCCGGACAGGGGGCGAAACACTGAAGCTTTCTTT
NA,TRBJ1-5,16,NA,TRBV30,CAWSVGQGRNYQPQHF,TGTGCCTGGAGTGTTGGGCAGGGGCGAAATTATCAGCCCCAGCATTTT
NA,TRBJ2-1,15,NA,TRBV7-2,CASSLRSTAYNEQFF,TGTGCCAGCAGCTTGAGGTCTACTGCGTACAATGAGCAGTTCTTC
NA,TRBJ2-3,13,TRBD2,TRBV6-5,CASGRAQTDTQYF,TGTGCCAGCGGGAGGGCCCAAACAGATACGCAGTATTTT
NA,TRBJ2-2,15,NA,TRBV5-1,CASSLAQANTGELFF,TGCGCCAGCAGCTTGGCCCAGGCAAACACCGGGGAGCTGTTTTTT
NA,TRBJ2-5,15,TRBD1,TRBV6-1,CASSKTGGEVETQYF,TGTGCCAGCAGCAAAACAGGGGGCGAGGTGGAGACCCAGTACTTC
NA,TRBJ2-3,12,NA,TRBV29-1,CSVIVGASTQYF,TGCAGCGTGATCGTCGGGGCCTCTACGCAGTATTTT
NA,TRBJ2-7,10,NA,TRBV28,CASVGVEQYF,TGTGCCAGTGTCGGGGTTGAGCAGTACTTC
NA,TRBJ1-1,13,NA,TRBV29-1,CSVADRRVAEAFF,TGCAGCGTTGCCGACCGCCGAGTCGCTGAAGCTTTCTTT
few,TRBJ2-7,18,NA,TRBV7-2,CASSLEAYRRLRTYEQYF,TGTGCCAGCAGCTTAGAAGCTTATCGGCGGCTACGGACCTACGAGCAGTACTTC
NA,TRBJ1-1,11,NA,TRBV20-1,CSAAGGTEAFF,TGCAGTGCCGCTGGGGGCACTGAAGCTTTCTTT
many,TRBJ1-2,14,NA,TRBV18,CASSPLKDNYGYTF,TGTGCCAGCTCACCACTCAAAGATAACTATGGCTACACCTTC
NA,TRBJ2-3,15,NA,TRBV5-1,CASSPNEGRPDTQYF,TGCGCCAGCAGCCCAAACGAAGGGAGGCCAGATACGCAGTATTTT
NA,TRBJ2-1,15,NA,TRBV29-1,CSVGLRDTLYNEQFF,TGCAGCGTTGGTCTGCGGGACACCCTCTACAATGAGCAGTTCTTC
NA,TRBJ2-7,14,NA,TRBV27,CASMASDQPYEQYF,TGTGCCAGCATGGCTAGCGACCAGCCCTACGAGCAGTACTTC
NA,TRBJ1-2,14,NA,TRBV6-4,CASSPSLGGYGYTF,TGTGCCAGCAGCCCCTCCCTAGGGGGCTATGGCTACACCTTC
NA,TRBJ1-1,13,NA,TRBV29-1,CSVAPRGGTEAFF,TGCAGCGTGGCCCCCAGGGGTGGCACTGAAGCTTTCTTT
NA,TRBJ2-6,15,NA,TRBV25-1,CASSGRFSGANVLTF,TGTGCCAGCAGTGGGCGTTTTTCGGGGGCCAACGTCCTGACTTTC
NA,TRBJ1-1,12,NA,TRBV11-2,CASSLRWGTAFF,TGTGCCAGCAGCCTTAGATGGGGGACGGCTTTCTTT
few,TRBJ2-7,14,NA,TRBV18,CASSPERVYYEQYF,TGTGCCAGCTCACCTGAGCGGGTTTACTACGAGCAGTACTTC
NA,TRBJ2-5,17,TRBD1,TRBV7-2,CASRPTPGGADPETQYF,TGTGCCAGCAGACCTACTCCAGGGGGCGCGGACCCAGAGACCCAGTACTTC
NA,TRBJ2-1,15,NA,TRBV15,CATSRDLTGLGEQFF,TGTGCCACCAGCAGAGATCTAACGGGTTTGGGTGAGCAGTTCTTC
few,TRBJ2-3,11,NA,TRBV6-5,CASRGTDTQYF,TGTGCCAGCAGGGGTACAGATACGCAGTATTTT
NA,TRBJ1-2,13,NA,TRBV27,CASSSRAFYGYTF,TGTGCCAGCAGTTCCCGGGCCTTCTATGGCTACACCTTC
NA,TRBJ2-5,19,TRBD2,TRBV5-4,CASSSGTSGNKNPAETQYF,TGTGCCAGCAGCTCCGGGACTAGCGGGAACAAAAATCCCGCGGAGACCCAGTACTTC
many,TRBJ2-7,13,NA,TRBV15,CATGREGVYEQYF,TGTGCCACCGGAAGAGAAGGGGTCTACGAGCAGTACTTC
few,TRBJ2-3,14,NA,TRBV7-3,CASSLLRGTDTQYF,TGTGCCAGCAGCTTATTGCGGGGCACAGATACGCAGTATTTT
many,TRBJ1-4,18,TRBD1,TRBV7-9,CASSLALGTGLDNEKLFF,TGTGCCAGCAGCTTAGCGCTCGGGACAGGGTTGGATAATGAAAAACTGTTTTTT
few,TRBJ2-4,15,NA,TRBV5-5,CASSSTALAKNIQYF,TGTGCCAGCAGCTCGACTGCCTTAGCCAAAAACATTCAGTACTTC
NA,TRBJ1-1,14,TRBD1,TRBV6-6,CASIPDRGRIEAFF,TGTGCCAGCATTCCAGACAGGGGGCGGATTGAAGCTTTCTTT
NA,TRBJ2-6,15,TRBD1,TRBV7-8,CASSRDRSGANVLTF,TGTGCCAGCAGCCGGGACAGATCTGGGGCCAACGTCCTGACTTTC
NA,TRBJ1-5,15,NA,TRBV7-2,CASSFNPLANQPQHF,TGTGCCAGCAGCTTCAACCCTTTAGCCAATCAGCCCCAGCATTTT
once,TRBJ2-7,11,NA,TRBV6-1,CASRDYYEQYF,TGTGCCAGCAGGGACTACTACGAGCAGTACTTC
NA,TRBJ1-3,11,TRBD1,TRBV30,CAWSDRDREYF,TGTGCCTGGAGCGACCGGGACAGGGAATATTTT
NA,TRBJ1-5,15,TRBD1,TRBV6-1,CASRADPGGSQPQHF,TGTGCCAGCAGGGCCGACCCAGGGGGGAGTCAGCCCCAGCATTTT
NA,TRBJ2-5,14,NA,TRBV7-8,CASSTGPLERPQYF,TGTGCCAGCAGCACTGGACCCCTCGAAAGACCCCAGTACTTC
NA,TRBJ1-2,10,NA,TRBV20-1,CSAETWGYTF,TGCAGTGCCGAGACATGGGGCTACACCTTC
few,TRBJ2-7,15,TRBD1,TRBV18,CASSQGTGTFYEQYF,TGTGCCAGCTCCCAAGGGACAGGGACCTTCTACGAGCAGTACTTC
few,TRBJ2-1,19,NA,TRBV28,CASSSPGQRDSGIYNEQFF,TGTGCCAGCAGTTCGCCCGGCCAACGGGACTCCGGGATATACAATGAGCAGTTCTTC
few,TRBJ2-6,15,TRBD1,TRBV30,CAWSTTGAGANVLTF,TGTGCCTGGAGTACGACAGGGGCCGGGGCCAACGTCCTGACTTTC
few,TRBJ1-2,12,TRBD1,TRBV29-1,CSADRQGADYTF,TGCAGCGCCGACAGGCAGGGGGCAGACTACACCTTC
NA,TRBJ2-3,13,NA,TRBV6-5,CASSPPGADTQYF,TGTGCCAGCAGTCCCCCTGGAGCAGATACGCAGTATTTT
NA,TRBJ1-2,15,TRBD1,TRBV28,CASSLSPRDSYGYTF,TGTGCCAGCAGTTTATCTCCCCGGGACAGCTATGGCTACACCTTC
NA,TRBJ2-1,13,TRBD2,TRBV7-3,CASSREAYNEQFF,TGTGCCAGCAGCCGGGAGGCCTACAATGAGCAGTTCTTC